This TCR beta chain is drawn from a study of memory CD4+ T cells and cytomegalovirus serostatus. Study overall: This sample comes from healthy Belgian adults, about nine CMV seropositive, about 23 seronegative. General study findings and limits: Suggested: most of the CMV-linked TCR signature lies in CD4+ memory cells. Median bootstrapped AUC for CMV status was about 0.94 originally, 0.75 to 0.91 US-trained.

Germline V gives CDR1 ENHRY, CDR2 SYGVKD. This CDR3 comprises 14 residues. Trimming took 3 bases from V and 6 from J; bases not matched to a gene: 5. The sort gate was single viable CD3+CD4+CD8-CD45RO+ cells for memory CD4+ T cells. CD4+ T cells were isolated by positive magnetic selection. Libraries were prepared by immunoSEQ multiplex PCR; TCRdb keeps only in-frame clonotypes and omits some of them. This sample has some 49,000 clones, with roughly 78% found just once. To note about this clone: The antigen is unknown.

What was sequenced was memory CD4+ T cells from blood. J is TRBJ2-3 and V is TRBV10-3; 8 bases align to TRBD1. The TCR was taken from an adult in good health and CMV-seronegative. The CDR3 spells CAISENDRGDTQYF. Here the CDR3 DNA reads TGTGCCATCAGTGAAAATGACAGGGGCGATACGCAGTATTTT.